This passage covers 4 T cell receptor beta chains from one sample sequenced in a study of shared clonotypes between healthy human individuals. Positively selected for CCR7, the CD45RO-negative cells used as naive CD8 cells excluded terminally differentiated effector memory CD45RA+ cells. Assay: immunoSEQ multiplex PCR; the TCRdb copy retains only in-frame clones and omits some. The table shows some 630,000 clones, with about 96% occurring only once. Sequencing was done on a sample of naive CD8+ T cells sorted from blood. The receptor source for this set is a woman aged 25 to 39 in good health.

The chain is built from TRBV5-6 and TRBJ2-5, with D perhaps matching TRBD1 (6 bases). TRBJ2-7 explains the end of the DNA better; the J call may be wrong. The germline CDR1 and CDR2 sequences are SGHDT and YYEEEE. The CDR3 spans 13 residues. CDR3 amino acids: CASSITGHYEQYF. The CDR3 region has the DNA TGTGCCAGCAGCATTACAGGGCACTACGAGCAGTACTTC.

This rearrangement joins TRBV5-1 to TRBJ1-1; D is perhaps TRBD1 (6 bases). This CDR3 spans 17 amino acids. From germline, CDR1 is SGHRS and CDR2 YFSETQ. The V end was cut by 0 bases, the J end by 4 bases, with 19 bases between. CDR3 DNA: TGCGCCAGCAGCTTGGACGAAGGGGGAATGGGACTCACTGAAGCTTTCTTT. This encodes CASSLDEGGMGLTEAFF. The entire variable domain, with the rest obtained from reference TRBV5-1 and TRBJ1-1, is as follows: KAGVTQTPRYLIKTRGQQVTLSCSPISGHRSVSWYQQTPGQGLQFLFEYFSETQRNKGNFPGRFSGRQFSNSRSEMNVSTLELGDSALYLCASSLDEGGMGLTEAFFGQGTRLTVV.

The chain employs TRBV7-2 and TRBJ2-7; a weak D match, TRBD2 (6 bases). The CDR3 totals 14 residues. The V and J ends lost 4 bases and 7 bases respectively, with 17 bases between them. Germline-derived CDR1 and CDR2 are SGHTA and FQGNSA. The CDR3 coding sequence is TGTGCCAGCAGCTCCCTGAGGGGAGGATGGGAGCAGTACTTC. This sequence encodes CASSSLRGGWEQYF. Full variable domain (missing parts from reference TRBV7-2 and TRBJ2-7): GAGVSQSPSNKVTEKGKDVELRCDPISGHTALYWYRQSLGQGLEFLIYFQGNSAPDKSGLPSDRFSAERTGGSVSTLTIQRTQQEDSAVYLCASSSLRGGWEQYFGPGTRLTVT.

The chain links TRBV7-6 to TRBJ2-2; 8 bases are a match to TRBD1. The CDR3 consists of 15 residues. Trimming took 2 bases from V and 4 from J; bases not matched to a gene: 3. CDR1 and CDR2 from the germline V gene are SGHVS and FNYEAQ. CDR3 in DNA: TGTGCCAGCAGCTTACATCAGGGGGCCACCGGGGAGCTGTTTTTT. Its translation: CASSLHQGATGELFF. Full variable domain (remainder filled in from reference TRBV7-6 and TRBJ2-2): GAGVSQSPRYKVTKRGQDVALRCDPISGHVSLYWYRQALGQGPEFLTYFNYEAQQDKSGLPNDRFSAERPEGSISTLTIQRTEQRDSAMYRCASSLHQGATGELFFGEGSRLTVL.